This is a list of T cell receptor beta chains from one sample in a study of cytomegalovirus exposure and HLA in healthy donors. Some clones are missing from TCRdb's copy, which holds only in-frame ones; the method was immunoSEQ multiplex PCR. The table includes over 150,000 clones, approximately 73% detected once. The sequenced sample was PBMCs. The receptor set was obtained from a man aged 50 to 59 in good health and CMV-seronegative. Each CDR3 is given with its conserved first and last residue. The D gene is left open where the match is weak. Clone size is given for some rows only: seen once, a few or many times, or a class if the clone is expanded.

TRBV7-2	few	TRBD1	TRBJ2-3	CASSDQQGATDTQYF	TGTGCCAGCAGCGACCAACAGGGGGCTACAGATACGCAGTATTTT
TRBV2	NA	TRBD2	TRBJ2-3	CASSERRGTDTQYF	TGTGCCAGCAGTGAAAGGCGGGGGACAGATACGCAGTATTTT
TRBV7-9	NA	TRBD1	TRBJ2-2	CASSPRTGTGELFF	TGTGCCAGCAGCCCCAGGACAGGTACCGGGGAGCTGTTTTTT
TRBV14	NA	NA	TRBJ2-2	CASSPLAWNTGELFF	TGTGCCAGCAGCCCTCTAGCGTGGAACACCGGGGAGCTGTTTTTT
TRBV7-9	NA	NA	TRBJ1-1	CASSVQGDTEAFF	TGTGCCAGCAGCGTTCAAGGGGACACTGAAGCTTTCTTT
TRBV2	NA	TRBD1	TRBJ2-3	CASRKGTGVPDTQYF	TGTGCCAGCAGAAAGGGGACAGGGGTCCCAGATACGCAGTATTTT
TRBV19	NA	TRBD1	TRBJ1-5	CASRTGQGDNQPQHF	TGTGCCAGTAGAACTGGACAGGGGGATAATCAGCCCCAGCATTTT
TRBV1	once	NA	TRBJ1-1	CTSSRPCGQRPNTEAFF	TGCACCAGCAGCCGCCCTTGCGGACAGCGCCCCAACACTGAAGCTTTCTTT
TRBV18	once	TRBD2	TRBJ2-1	CASSSYGAGDYNEQFF	TGTGCCAGCTCTTCCTATGGAGCGGGGGATTACAATGAGCAGTTCTTC
TRBV28	NA	NA	TRBJ1-2	CASTTGGGIGYTF	TGTGCCAGCACGACCGGGGGGGGGATCGGCTACACCTTC
TRBV10-3	NA	NA	TRBJ2-1	CAIRGDIGNNEQFF	TGTGCCATCAGGGGGGACATAGGAAACAATGAGCAGTTCTTC
TRBV28	NA	NA	TRBJ2-5	CATRREETQYF	TGTGCCACCCGACGGGAAGAGACCCAGTACTTC
TRBV5-4	NA	TRBD1	TRBJ2-7	CASSLAGQASYEQYF	TGTGCCAGCAGCCTCGCGGGACAGGCTTCCTACGAGCAGTACTTC
TRBV6-6	few	NA	TRBJ1-2	CASKTAELGYGYTF	TGTGCCAGTAAGACTGCCGAGCTAGGCTATGGCTACACCTTC
TRBV6-1	NA	TRBD1	TRBJ2-3	CASSEVGQGASQYF	TGTGCCAGCAGTGAAGTGGGACAGGGGGCTTCGCAGTATTTT
TRBV10-3	NA	NA	TRBJ1-1	CATWTENTEAFF	TGTGCCACCTGGACAGAGAACACTGAAGCTTTCTTT
TRBV13	NA	TRBD1	TRBJ1-1	CASSSGTVNTEAFF	TGTGCCAGCAGTTCCGGGACAGTGAACACTGAAGCTTTCTTT
TRBV25-1	few	TRBD1	TRBJ2-5	CASSEYSPIIQGPETQYF	TGTGCCAGCAGTGAATACTCCCCCATCATACAGGGGCCAGAGACCCAGTACTTC
TRBV7-2	NA	NA	TRBJ2-3	CASSLDFTDTQYF	TGTGCCAGCAGCTTAGACTTCACAGATACGCAGTATTTT
TRBV5-4	NA	NA	TRBJ1-3	CASSSGVGGNTIYF	TGTGCCAGCAGCTCAGGGGTCGGTGGAAACACCATATATTTT
TRBV5-1	NA	NA	TRBJ1-6	CASSLKVGGSPLHF	TGCGCCAGCAGCTTGAAGGTAGGGGGTTCACCCCTCCACTTT
TRBV19	NA	NA	TRBJ2-6	CASSLPGGTGANVLTF	TGTGCCAGTAGTCTGCCAGGGGGGACTGGGGCCAACGTCCTGACTTTC
TRBV4-1	NA	NA	TRBJ2-1	CASSQVYSYEQFF	TGCGCCAGCAGCCAAGTCTACAGTTATGAGCAGTTCTTC
TRBV10-3	NA	NA	TRBJ1-3	CAISPQDNSGNTIYF	TGTGCCATCAGCCCACAGGATAACTCTGGAAACACCATATATTTT
TRBV18	few	NA	TRBJ1-2	CASSPGPFEGYTF	TGTGCCAGCTCACCGGGCCCGTTTGAAGGCTACACCTTC